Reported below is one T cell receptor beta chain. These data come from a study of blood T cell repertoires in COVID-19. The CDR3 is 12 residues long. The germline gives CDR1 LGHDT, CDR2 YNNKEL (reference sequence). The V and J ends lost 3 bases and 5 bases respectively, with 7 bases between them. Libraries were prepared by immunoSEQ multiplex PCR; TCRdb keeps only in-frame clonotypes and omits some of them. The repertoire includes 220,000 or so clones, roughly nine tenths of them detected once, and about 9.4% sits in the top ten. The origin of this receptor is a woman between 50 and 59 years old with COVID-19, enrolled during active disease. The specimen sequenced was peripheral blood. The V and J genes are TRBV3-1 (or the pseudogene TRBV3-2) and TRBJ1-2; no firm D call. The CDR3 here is CASSHNWYGYTF. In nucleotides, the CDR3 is TGTGCCAGCAGCCATAACTGGTATGGCTACACCTTC.